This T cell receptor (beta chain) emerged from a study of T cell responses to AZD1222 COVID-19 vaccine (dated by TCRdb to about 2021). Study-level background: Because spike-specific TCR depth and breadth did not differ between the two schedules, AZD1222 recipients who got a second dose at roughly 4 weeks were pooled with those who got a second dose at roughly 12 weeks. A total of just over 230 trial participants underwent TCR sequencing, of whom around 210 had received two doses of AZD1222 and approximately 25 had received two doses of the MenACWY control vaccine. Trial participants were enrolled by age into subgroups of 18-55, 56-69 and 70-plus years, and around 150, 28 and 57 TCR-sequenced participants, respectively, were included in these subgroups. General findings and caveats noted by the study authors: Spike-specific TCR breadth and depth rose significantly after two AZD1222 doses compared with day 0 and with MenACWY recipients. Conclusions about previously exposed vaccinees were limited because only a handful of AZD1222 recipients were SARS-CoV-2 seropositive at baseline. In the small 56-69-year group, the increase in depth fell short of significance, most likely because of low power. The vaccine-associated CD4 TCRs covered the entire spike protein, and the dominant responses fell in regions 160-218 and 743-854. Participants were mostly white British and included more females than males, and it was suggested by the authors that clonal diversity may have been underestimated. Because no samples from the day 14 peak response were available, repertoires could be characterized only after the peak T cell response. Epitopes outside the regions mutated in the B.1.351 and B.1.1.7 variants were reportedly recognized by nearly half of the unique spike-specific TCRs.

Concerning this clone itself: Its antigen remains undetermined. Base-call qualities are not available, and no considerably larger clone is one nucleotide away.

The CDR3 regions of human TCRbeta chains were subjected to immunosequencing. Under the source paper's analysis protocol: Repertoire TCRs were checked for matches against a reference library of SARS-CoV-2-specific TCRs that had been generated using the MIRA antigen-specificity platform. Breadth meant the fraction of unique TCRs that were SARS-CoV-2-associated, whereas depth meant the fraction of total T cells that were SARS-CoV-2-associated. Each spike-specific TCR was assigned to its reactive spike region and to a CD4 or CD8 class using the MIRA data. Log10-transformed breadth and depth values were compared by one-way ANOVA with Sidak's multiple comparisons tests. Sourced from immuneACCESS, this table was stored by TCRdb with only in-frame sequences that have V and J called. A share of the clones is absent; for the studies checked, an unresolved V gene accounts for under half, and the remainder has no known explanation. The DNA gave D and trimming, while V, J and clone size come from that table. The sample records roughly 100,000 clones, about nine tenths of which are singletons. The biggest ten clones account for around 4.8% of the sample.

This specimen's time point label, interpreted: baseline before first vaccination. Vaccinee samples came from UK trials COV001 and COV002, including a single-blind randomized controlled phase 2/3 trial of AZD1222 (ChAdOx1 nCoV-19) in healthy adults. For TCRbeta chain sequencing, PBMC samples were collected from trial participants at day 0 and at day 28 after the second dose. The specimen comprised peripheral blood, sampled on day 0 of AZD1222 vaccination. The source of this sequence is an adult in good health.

The DNA sequence is as follows: TGTGCCAGCAGTCCAGCCGGGGTGGGGAATGAGCAGTTCTTC. Translation gives CASSPAGVGNEQFF. The chain was built from TRBV14 and TRBJ2-1; TRBD2 might be the D gene, on 5 matching bases. The germline V gene supplies CDR1 SGHDN and CDR2 FVKESK. Measured from the cysteine to the phenylalanine, the CDR3 is 14 residues long. Just the 42-base CDR3 DNA is kept, in frame starting at base 1. Cut back by 6 bases and 7 bases, the V and J ends lie 16 bases apart.